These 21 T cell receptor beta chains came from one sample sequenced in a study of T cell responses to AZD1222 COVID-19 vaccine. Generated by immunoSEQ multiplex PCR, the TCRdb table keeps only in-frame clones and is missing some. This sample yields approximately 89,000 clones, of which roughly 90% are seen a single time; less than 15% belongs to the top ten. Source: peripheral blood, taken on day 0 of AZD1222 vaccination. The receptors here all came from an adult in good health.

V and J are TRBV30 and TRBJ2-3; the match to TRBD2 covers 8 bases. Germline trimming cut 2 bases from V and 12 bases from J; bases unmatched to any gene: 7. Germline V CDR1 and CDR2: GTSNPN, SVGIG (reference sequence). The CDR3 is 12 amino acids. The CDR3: CAWSTGGAIQYF. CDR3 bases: TGTGCCTGGAGTACCGGGGGGGCCATTCAGTATTTT.

CDR3 sequence reads: CASTPIGYNEQFF. DNA of the CDR3: TGTGCCAGCACCCCGATAGGGTACAATGAGCAGTTCTTC. This chain joins TRBV6-5 and TRBJ2-1, with D unresolved. The germline CDR1 and CDR2 sequences are MNHEY and SVGAGI. The CDR3 extends over 13 amino acids. Trimming removed 7 bases from V and 4 bases from J, with 11 bases in between.

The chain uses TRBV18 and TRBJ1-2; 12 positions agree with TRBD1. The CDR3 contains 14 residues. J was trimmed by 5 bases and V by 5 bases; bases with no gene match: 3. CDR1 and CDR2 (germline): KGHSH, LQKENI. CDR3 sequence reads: CASSGTGGSYGYTF. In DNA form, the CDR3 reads TGTGCCAGCTCAGGGACAGGGGGCAGTTATGGCTACACCTTC.

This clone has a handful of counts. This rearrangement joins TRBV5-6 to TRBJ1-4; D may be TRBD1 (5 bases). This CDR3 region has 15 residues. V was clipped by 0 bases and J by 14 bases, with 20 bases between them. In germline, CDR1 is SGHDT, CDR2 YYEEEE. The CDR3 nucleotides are TGTGCCAGCAGCTTGGCCCCGGGACGATGGAATGGGCTGTTTTTT. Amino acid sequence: CASSLAPGRWNGLFF. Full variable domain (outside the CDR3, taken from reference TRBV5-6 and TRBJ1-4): DAGVTQSPTHLIKTRGQQVTLRCSPKSGHDTVSWYQQALGQGPQFIFQYYEEEERQRGNFPDRFSGHQFPNYSSELNVNALLLGDSALYLCASSLAPGRWNGLFFGSGTQLSVL.

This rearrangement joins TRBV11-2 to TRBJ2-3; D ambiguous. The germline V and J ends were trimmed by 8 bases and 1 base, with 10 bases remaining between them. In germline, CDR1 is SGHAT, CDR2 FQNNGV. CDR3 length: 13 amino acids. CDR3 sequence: CASETVGTDTQYF. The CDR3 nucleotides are TGTGCCAGCGAGACCGTGGGCACAGATACGCAGTATTTT.

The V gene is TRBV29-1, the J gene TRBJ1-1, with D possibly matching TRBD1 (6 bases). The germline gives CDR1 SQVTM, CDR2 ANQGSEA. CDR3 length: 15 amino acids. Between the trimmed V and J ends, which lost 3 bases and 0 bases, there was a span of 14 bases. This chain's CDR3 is CSVELLGGLNTEAFF. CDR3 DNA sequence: TGCAGCGTTGAGCTACTTGGGGGGCTGAACACTGAAGCTTTCTTT.

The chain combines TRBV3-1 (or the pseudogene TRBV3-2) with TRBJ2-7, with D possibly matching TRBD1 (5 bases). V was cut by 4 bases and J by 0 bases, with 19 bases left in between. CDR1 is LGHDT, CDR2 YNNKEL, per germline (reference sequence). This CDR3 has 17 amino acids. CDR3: CASSPTFTGASSYEQYF. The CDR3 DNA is TGTGCCAGCAGCCCTACCTTCACAGGTGCCAGCTCCTACGAGCAGTACTTC.

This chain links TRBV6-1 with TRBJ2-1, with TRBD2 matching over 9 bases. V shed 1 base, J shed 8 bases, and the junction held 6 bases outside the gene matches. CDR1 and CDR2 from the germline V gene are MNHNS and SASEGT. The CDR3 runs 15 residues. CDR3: CASSEEGGGAHEQFF. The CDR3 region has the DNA TGTGCCAGCAGTGAAGAAGGCGGGGGGGCCCATGAGCAGTTCTTC.

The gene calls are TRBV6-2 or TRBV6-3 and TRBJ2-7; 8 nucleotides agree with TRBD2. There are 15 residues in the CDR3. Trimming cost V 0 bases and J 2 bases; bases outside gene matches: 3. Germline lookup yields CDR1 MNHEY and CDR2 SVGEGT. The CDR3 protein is CASSYSTGGAYEQYF. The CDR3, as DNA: TGTGCCAGCAGTTACTCGACGGGGGGGGCCTACGAGCAGTACTTC.

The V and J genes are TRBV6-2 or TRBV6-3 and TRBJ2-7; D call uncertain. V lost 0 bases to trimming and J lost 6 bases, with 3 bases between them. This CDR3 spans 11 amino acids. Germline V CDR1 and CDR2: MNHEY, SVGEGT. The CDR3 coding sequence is TGTGCCAGCAGTTACTCTGTCGAGCAGTACTTC. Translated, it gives CASSYSVEQYF.

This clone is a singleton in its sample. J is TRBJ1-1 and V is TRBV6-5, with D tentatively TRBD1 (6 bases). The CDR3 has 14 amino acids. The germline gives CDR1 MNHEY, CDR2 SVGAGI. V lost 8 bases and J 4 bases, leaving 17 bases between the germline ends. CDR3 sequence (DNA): TGTGCCAGCGGCCGCAGGGGTATGGGCACTGAAGCTTTCTTT. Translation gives CASGRRGMGTEAFF.

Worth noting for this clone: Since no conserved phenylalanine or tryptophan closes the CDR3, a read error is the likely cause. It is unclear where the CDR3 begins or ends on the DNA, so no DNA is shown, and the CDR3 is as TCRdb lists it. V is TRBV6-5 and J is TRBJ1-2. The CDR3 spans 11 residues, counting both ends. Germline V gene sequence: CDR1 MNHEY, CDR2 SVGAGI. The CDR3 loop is CAFLGRPLTFG.

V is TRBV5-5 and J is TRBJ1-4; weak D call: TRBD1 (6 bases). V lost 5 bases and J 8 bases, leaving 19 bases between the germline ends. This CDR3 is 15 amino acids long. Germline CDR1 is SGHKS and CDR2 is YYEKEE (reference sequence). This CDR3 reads CASSGGRDQREKLFF. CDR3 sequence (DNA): TGTGCCAGCAGTGGGGGGCGGGACCAACGAGAAAAACTGTTTTTT.

CDR3 nucleotides: TGTGCCAGCAGTGAAAGCAGCAATGGCTACACCTTC. Its translation: CASSESSNGYTF. This chain connects TRBV6-1 to TRBJ1-2; no reliable D call. Germline CDR1 is MNHNS and CDR2 is SASEGT. This CDR3 has 12 amino acids. Trimming removed 2 bases at V and 6 bases at J, with 7 bases between.

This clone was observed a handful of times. CDR3 nucleotide sequence: TGTGCCAGTAGTATAAGCGGGGGCAATCAGCCCCAGCATTTT. Translation gives CASSISGGNQPQHF. The chain couples TRBV19 to TRBJ1-5; the D is unclear. The germline gives CDR1 LNHDA, CDR2 SQIVND (reference sequence). V lost 2 bases to trimming and J lost 2 bases, with 7 bases between them. This CDR3 comprises 14 residues.

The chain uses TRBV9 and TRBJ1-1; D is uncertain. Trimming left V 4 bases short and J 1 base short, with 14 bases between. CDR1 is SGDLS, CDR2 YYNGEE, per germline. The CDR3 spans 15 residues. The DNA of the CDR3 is TGTGCCAGCAGCCCCTCGATGGCAGGGAACACTGAAGCTTTCTTT. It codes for CASSPSMAGNTEAFF.

CDR3 coding DNA: TGTGCCAGCCTACCGGGACAGGGGGTTGTCGAGCAGTACTTC. This gives the protein CASLPGQGVVEQYF. The rearrangement links TRBV10-3 to TRBJ2-7; 11 nucleotides line up with TRBD1. CDR3 length: 14 amino acids. The germline V gene has CDR1 ENHRY and CDR2 SYGVKD. V dropped 10 bases and J dropped 6; count of bases not matched to a gene: 11.

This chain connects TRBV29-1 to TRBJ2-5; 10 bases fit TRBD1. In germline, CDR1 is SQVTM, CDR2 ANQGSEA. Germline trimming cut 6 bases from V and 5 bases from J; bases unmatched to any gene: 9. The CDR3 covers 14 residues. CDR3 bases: TGCAGCGTCTTCGGACAGGGGGGCGGGGAGACCCAGTACTTC. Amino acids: CSVFGQGGGETQYF.

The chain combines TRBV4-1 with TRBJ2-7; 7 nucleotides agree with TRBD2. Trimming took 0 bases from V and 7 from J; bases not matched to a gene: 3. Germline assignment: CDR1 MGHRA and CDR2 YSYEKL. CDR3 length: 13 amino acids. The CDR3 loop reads CASSQDTGREQYF. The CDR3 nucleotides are TGCGCCAGCAGCCAAGATACCGGGAGGGAGCAGTACTTC.

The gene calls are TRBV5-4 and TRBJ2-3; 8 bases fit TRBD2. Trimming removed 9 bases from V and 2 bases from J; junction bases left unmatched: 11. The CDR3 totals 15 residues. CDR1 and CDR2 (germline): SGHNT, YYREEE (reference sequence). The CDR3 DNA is TGTGCCACCAGGGCCCCTAGCGGGTTCACAGATACGCAGTATTTT. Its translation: CATRAPSGFTDTQYF.

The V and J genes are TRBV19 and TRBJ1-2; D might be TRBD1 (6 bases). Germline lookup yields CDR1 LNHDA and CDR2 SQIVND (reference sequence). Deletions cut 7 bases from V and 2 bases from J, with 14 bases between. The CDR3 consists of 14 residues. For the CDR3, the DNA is TGTGCCAGTACCTACCGGGACACCAACTATGGCTACACCTTC. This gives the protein CASTYRDTNYGYTF.